A selection of T cell receptor beta chains follows, all from one sample in a study of T cell responses to AZD1222 COVID-19 vaccine. The method was immunoSEQ multiplex PCR; TCRdb's version includes in-frame clones alone and lacks a portion of them. The table shows about 130,000 clones, with about 87% occurring only once. The source material was peripheral blood, sampled on day 0 of AZD1222 vaccination. These receptors came from an adult in good health. Each CDR3 is given with its conserved first and last residue. A D gene is named only where the DNA matches it firmly.

v_gene	d_gene	j_gene	CDR3aa	CDR3nt
TRBV29-1	-	TRBJ2-4	CSVEDLWAKNIQYF	TGCAGCGTTGAAGACCTCTGGGCCAAAAACATTCAGTACTTC
TRBV9	-	TRBJ2-3	CASSVPGLLSTDTQYF	TGTGCCAGCAGCGTACCCGGACTACTCAGCACAGATACGCAGTATTTT
TRBV6-1	-	TRBJ2-2	CASSEAPPRSGEPNTGELFF	TGTGCCAGCAGTGAAGCCCCACCCCGGTCAGGGGAGCCGAACACCGGGGAGCTGTTTTTT
TRBV18	-	TRBJ1-2	CASSPPERGGYGYTF	TGTGCCAGCTCACCACCTGAAAGGGGAGGCTATGGCTACACCTTC
TRBV6-5	-	TRBJ1-1	CASSYFTNTEAFF	TGTGCCAGCAGTTACTTTACGAACACTGAAGCTTTCTTT
TRBV15	-	TRBJ2-1	CATSAAGGFNEQFF	TGTGCCACCAGCGCCGCCGGGGGTTTCAATGAGCAGTTCTTC
TRBV7-2	-	TRBJ1-3	CASSLHRSGNTIYF	TGTGCCAGCAGCTTACATCGCTCTGGAAACACCATATATTTT
TRBV7-2	-	TRBJ1-2	CASSLGTDYGYTF	TGTGCCAGCAGCTTAGGGACAGACTATGGCTACACCTTC
TRBV5-1	TRBD1	TRBJ1-5	CASSWGDRSQPQHF	TGCGCCAGCAGCTGGGGGGACAGGTCTCAGCCCCAGCATTTT
TRBV10-3	-	TRBJ2-7	CAISEVMGGYEQYF	TGTGCCATCAGTGAGGTGATGGGCGGCTACGAGCAGTACTTC
TRBV4-1	-	TRBJ1-1	CASSQDGFQAFF	TGCGCCAGCAGCCAAGACGGATTCCAGGCTTTCTTT
TRBV12-3/TRBV12-4	-	TRBJ1-2	CASSPREGGYTF	TGTGCCAGCAGTCCGAGGGAGGGAGGCTACACCTTC
TRBV29-1	-	TRBJ2-7	CSVEGLGSYEQYF	TGCAGCGTTGAAGGGTTAGGCTCCTACGAGCAGTACTTC
TRBV5-4	TRBD1	TRBJ1-5	CARRDRLNQPQHF	TGTGCCAGAAGGGACAGGCTGAATCAGCCCCAGCATTTT
TRBV3-1/TRBV3-2	-	TRBJ2-5	CASSPEAGRVLETQYF	TGTGCCAGCAGCCCCGAGGCAGGGCGGGTGTTAGAGACCCAGTACTTC
TRBV12-3/TRBV12-4	-	TRBJ1-1	CASSLGIAEAFF	TGTGCCAGCAGTTTAGGAATTGCTGAAGCTTTCTTT
TRBV25-1	TRBD1	TRBJ1-1	CASVRQGPNTEAFF	TGTGCCAGCGTCCGACAGGGGCCCAACACTGAAGCTTTCTTT
TRBV6-5	-	TRBJ1-2	CASSIKDGYTF	TGTGCCAGCAGCATTAAGGATGGCTACACCTTC
TRBV10-2	TRBD1	TRBJ2-5	CASRPGQGRETQYF	TGCGCCAGCAGGCCGGGACAGGGTAGGGAGACCCAGTACTTC
TRBV13	-	TRBJ1-2	CASSSGNYGYTF	TGTGCCAGCAGCTCAGGGAACTATGGCTACACCTTC
TRBV5-1	-	TRBJ1-6	CASSLNSVSSYNSPLHF	TGCGCCAGCAGCTTGAATTCAGTTAGCTCCTATAATTCACCCCTCCACTTT
TRBV12-3/TRBV12-4	-	TRBJ1-2	CASSSAGNYGYTF	TGTGCCAGCAGTTCTGCGGGAAACTATGGCTACACCTTC